These T cell receptor beta chains were read from a single sample in a study of molecular identifiers for immune sequencing clone quantification. One entry per CDR3 protein results from TCRdb running MiXCR on the PCR reads. The sample holds about 320,000 distinct CDR3 sequences, about 22% seen once. Sequenced input: naive CD8+ T cells from blood, with Jurkat cell RNA spiked in. The receptors derive from a human donor in good health. Some libraries in this study had Jurkat cell RNA spiked in. Both conserved end residues are part of each CDR3. A D gene is named only where the DNA matches it firmly. Clone size is stated in some rows and not others, as once, few, many or a class when expanded.

clone_size,j_call,v_call,d_call,cdr3_aa,cdr3_nt
once,TRBJ2-3,TRBV27,-,CASSLALRTETQYF,TGTGCCAGCAGTTTAGCATTACGCACAGAGACGCAGTATTTC
few,TRBJ2-7,TRBV5-6,-,CASSLAVHYEQYF,TGTGCCAGCAGCTTGGCCGTACACTACGAGCAGTACTTC
many,TRBJ2-5,TRBV29-1,-,CSVEVANSYQETQYF,TGCAGCGTTGAAGTGGCGAATTCCTACCAAGAGACCCAGTACTTC
many,TRBJ1-5,TRBV20-1,TRBD1,CSLRGGGDQPQHF,TGCAGTCTCAGGGGGGGCGGGGATCAGCCCCAGCATTTT
many,TRBJ2-5,TRBV11-2,-,CASSLEHRQETQYF,TGTGCCAGCAGCTTAGAACACAGACAAGAGACCCAGTACTTC
few,TRBJ2-7,TRBV9,TRBD2,CASSEGLGRDEQYF,TGTGCCAGCAGCGAGGGACTAGGACGCGACGAGCAGTACTTC
many,TRBJ2-2,TRBV5-4,-,CASSWGGANTGELFF,TGTGCCAGCAGCTGGGGGGGCGCGAACACCGGGGAGCTGTTTTTT
few,TRBJ2-1,TRBV30,-,CAWSVLEGGGDEQFF,TGTGCCTGGAGTGTACTAGAGGGGGGTGGGGATGAGCAGTTCTTC
many,TRBJ2-3,TRBV4-3,TRBD2,CASSQDKAGGTDTQYF,TGCGCCAGCAGCCAAGATAAGGCGGGAGGCACAGATACGCAGTATTTT
many,TRBJ1-2,TRBV12-3/TRBV12-4,-,CASSSPDNFYGYTF,TGTGCCAGCAGTAGTCCGGACAACTTCTATGGCTACACCTTC
few,TRBJ2-3,TRBV27,-,CASSFLVADTQYF,TGTGCCAGCAGTTTTCTAGTAGCAGATACGCAGTATTTT
few,TRBJ2-1,TRBV20-1,TRBD1,CSARDPGQGFGNEQFF,TGCAGTGCTAGAGATCCGGGACAGGGGTTTGGGAATGAGCAGTTCTTC
many,TRBJ2-7,TRBV20-1,-,CSAATTRDYEQYF,TGCAGTGCTGCAACAACACGAGACTACGAGCAGTACTTC
many,TRBJ2-5,TRBV18,TRBD2,CASSPSREEETQYF,TGTGCCAGCTCACCATCCCGGGAGGAAGAGACCCAGTACTTC
many,TRBJ2-3,TRBV7-2,TRBD2,CASSLAPYGLAGGPTDTQYF,TGTGCCAGCAGCTTAGCGCCCTATGGACTAGCGGGGGGGCCCACAGATACGCAGTATTTT
many,TRBJ1-2,TRBV11-2,-,CASSLGQGQNYGYTF,TGTGCCAGCAGCTTAGGGCAGGGGCAGAACTATGGCTACACCTTC
-,TRBJ1-3,TRBV27,TRBD1,CASSGTGLTLDTIYF,TGTGCCAGCAGCGGGACAGGGTTGACTTTGGACACCATATATTTT
few,TRBJ2-5,TRBV13,-,CASSLLTAGQETQYF,TGTGCCAGCAGCTTATTGACCGCTGGGCAAGAGACCCAGTACTTC
many,TRBJ2-2,TRBV6-1,-,CASNTGPNTGELFF,TGTGCCAGCAACACGGGTCCGAACACCGGGGAGCTGTTTTTT
-,TRBJ2-5,TRBV29-1,-,CSVRHKRETQYF,TGCAGCGTACGACATAAGCGAGAGACCCAGTACTTC
many,TRBJ2-7,TRBV7-9,-,CASSLRSYEQYF,TGTGCCAGCAGCTTACGAAGTTACGAGCAGTACTTC
many,TRBJ2-2,TRBV29-1,TRBD1,CSVEGQQNTGELFF,TGCAGCGTTGAGGGACAGCAGAACACCGGGGAGCTGTTTTTT
few,TRBJ2-1,TRBV20-1,-,CSAPLYNEQSF,TGCAGTGCCCCTCTATACAATGAGCAGTCCTTC
many,TRBJ2-3,TRBV6-6,TRBD2,CASSYHVAGSTDTQYF,TGTGCCAGCAGTTACCACGTAGCGGGGAGCACAGATACGCAGTATTTT
many,TRBJ2-3,TRBV7-9,-,CASSISGTHTDTQYF,TGTGCCAGCAGCATCTCCGGGACTCACACAGATACGCAGTATTTT
many,TRBJ1-2,TRBV20-1,-,CSARAPRQDPIFNYGYTF,TGCAGTGCTCGAGCTCCCCGACAAGACCCAATCTTTAACTATGGCTACACCTTC
many,TRBJ1-6,TRBV12-3/TRBV12-4,TRBD1,CASSLGQGKGSPLHF,TGTGCCAGCAGTTTAGGACAGGGGAAAGGGTCACCCCTCCACTTT
-,TRBJ1-1,TRBV12-3/TRBV12-4,-,CASSYPRALRKGTEAFF,TGTGCCAGCAGTTATCCCCGGGCCCTCCGAAAGGGCACTGAAGCTTTCTTT
-,TRBJ2-3,TRBV7-9,-,CASSPQASGEGTQYF,TGTGCCAGCAGCCCTCAGGCATCTGGAGAGGGTACGCAGTATTTT
few,TRBJ2-7,TRBV6-2/TRBV6-3,TRBD2,CASSSGLAGAYEQYF,TGTGCCAGCAGTTCTGGTCTAGCGGGGGCCTACGAGCAGTACTTC
-,TRBJ2-3,TRBV4-3,TRBD1,CASSPDRARTDTQYF,TGCGCCAGCAGCCCGGACAGGGCTCGCACAGATACGCAGTATTTT
many,TRBJ1-6,TRBV19,TRBD1,CASSFGQGAGSPLHF,TGTGCCAGTAGTTTCGGACAGGGGGCAGGTTCACCCCTCCACTTT
many,TRBJ2-3,TRBV28,-,CASSFKRGTDTQYF,TGTGCCAGCAGTTTCAAGCGGGGCACAGATACGCAGTATTTT
many,TRBJ2-7,TRBV29-1,-,CSVEENYEQYF,TGCAGCGTTGAAGAGAACTACGAGCAGTACTTC
few,TRBJ2-5,TRBV6-2/TRBV6-3,-,CAGGIGVQETQYF,TGTGCCGGAGGGATCGGCGTCCAAGAGACCCAGTACTTC
many,TRBJ2-3,TRBV4-3,TRBD2,CASSHRTSGRTDTQYF,TGCGCCAGCAGCCACCGGACTAGCGGTCGCACAGATACGCAGTATTTT
many,TRBJ2-3,TRBV25-1,TRBD2,CASSDEGDYTDTQYF,TGTGCCAGCAGTGATGAAGGGGACTACACAGATACGCAGTATTTT
many,TRBJ2-1,TRBV20-1,-,CSASARDSYNEQFF,TGCAGTGCTAGCGCCCGGGACTCGTACAATGAGCAGTTCTTC
many,TRBJ2-1,TRBV4-2,TRBD2,CASSQRGSGTDNEQFF,TGTGCCAGCAGCCAGAGAGGAAGCGGGACGGATAATGAGCAGTTCTTC
-,TRBJ1-5,TRBV10-2,-,CASRTGINQPQHF,TGCGCCAGCAGAACAGGAATCAATCAGCCCCAGCATTTT
many,TRBJ1-5,TRBV6-1,TRBD1,CASSLTGLSNQPQHF,TGTGCCAGCAGCCTGACAGGGTTAAGCAATCAGCCCCAGCATTTT
-,TRBJ2-3,TRBV12-3/TRBV12-4,TRBD1,CASSLGSGGAFF,TGTGCCAGCAGTTTAGGGTCAGGGGGAGCCTTTTTT
-,TRBJ1-1,TRBV20-1,TRBD1,CSAGEGTGWWDTEAFF,TGCAGTGCCGGAGAAGGGACAGGGTGGTGGGACACTGAAGCTTTCTTT
many,TRBJ2-1,TRBV20-1,TRBD1,CSASDRAYNEQFF,TGCAGTGCTTCGGACAGGGCCTACAATGAGCAGTTCTTC
-,TRBJ2-5,TRBV7-9,-,CASSLFPDVQETQYF,TGTGCCAGCAGCTTATTCCCGGACGTCCAAGAGACCCAGTACTTC